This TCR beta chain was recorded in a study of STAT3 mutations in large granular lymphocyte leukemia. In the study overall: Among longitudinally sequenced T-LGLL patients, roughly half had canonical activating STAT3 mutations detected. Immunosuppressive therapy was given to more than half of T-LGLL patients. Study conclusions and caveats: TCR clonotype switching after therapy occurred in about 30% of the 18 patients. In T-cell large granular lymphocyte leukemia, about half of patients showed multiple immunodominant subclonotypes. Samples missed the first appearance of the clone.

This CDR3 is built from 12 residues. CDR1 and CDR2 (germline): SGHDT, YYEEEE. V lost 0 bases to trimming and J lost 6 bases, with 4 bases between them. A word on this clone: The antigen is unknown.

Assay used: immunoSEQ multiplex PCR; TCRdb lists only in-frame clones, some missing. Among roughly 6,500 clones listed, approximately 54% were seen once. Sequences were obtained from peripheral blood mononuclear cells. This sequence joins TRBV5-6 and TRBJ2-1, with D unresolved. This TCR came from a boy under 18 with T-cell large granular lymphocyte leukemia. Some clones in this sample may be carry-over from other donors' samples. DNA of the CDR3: TGTGCCAGCAGCTTGGGCTCCAATGAGCAGTTCTTC. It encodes CASSLGSNEQFF.